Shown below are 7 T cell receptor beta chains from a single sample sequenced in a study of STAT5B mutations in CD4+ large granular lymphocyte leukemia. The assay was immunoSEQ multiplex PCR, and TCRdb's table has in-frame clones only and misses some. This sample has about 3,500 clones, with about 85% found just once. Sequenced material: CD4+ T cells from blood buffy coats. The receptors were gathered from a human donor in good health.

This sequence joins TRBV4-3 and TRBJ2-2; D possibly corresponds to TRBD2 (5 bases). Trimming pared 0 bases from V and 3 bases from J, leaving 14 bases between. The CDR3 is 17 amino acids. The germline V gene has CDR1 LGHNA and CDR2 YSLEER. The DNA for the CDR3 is TGCGCCAGCAGCCAAGATCTGACGGGATCGGACACCGGGGAGCTGTTTTTT. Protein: CASSQDLTGSDTGELFF.

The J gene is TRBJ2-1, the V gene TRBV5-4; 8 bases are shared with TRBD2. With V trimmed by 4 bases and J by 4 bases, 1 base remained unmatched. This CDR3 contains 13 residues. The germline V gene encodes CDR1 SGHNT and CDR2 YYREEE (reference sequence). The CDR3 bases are TGTGCCAGCAGCACTAGCGGATACAATGAGCAGTTCTTC. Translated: CASSTSGYNEQFF.

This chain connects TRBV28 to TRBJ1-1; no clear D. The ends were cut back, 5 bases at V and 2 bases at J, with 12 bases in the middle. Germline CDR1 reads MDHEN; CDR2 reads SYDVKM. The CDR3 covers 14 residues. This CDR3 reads CASSPRWANTEAFF. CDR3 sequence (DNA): TGTGCCAGCAGTCCCCGGTGGGCCAACACTGAAGCTTTCTTT.

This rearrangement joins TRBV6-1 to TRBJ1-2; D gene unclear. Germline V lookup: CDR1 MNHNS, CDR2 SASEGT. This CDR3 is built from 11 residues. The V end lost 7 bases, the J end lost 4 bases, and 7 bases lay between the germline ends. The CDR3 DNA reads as TGTGCCAGCACAGACGGCTATGGCTACACCTTC. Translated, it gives CASTDGYGYTF.

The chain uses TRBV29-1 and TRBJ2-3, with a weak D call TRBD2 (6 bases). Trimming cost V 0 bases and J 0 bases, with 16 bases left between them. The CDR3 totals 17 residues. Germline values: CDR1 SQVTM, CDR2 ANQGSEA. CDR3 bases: TGCAGCGTTGAAGACCCTAGGGAGGACGTTAGCACAGATACGCAGTATTTT. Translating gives CSVEDPREDVSTDTQYF.

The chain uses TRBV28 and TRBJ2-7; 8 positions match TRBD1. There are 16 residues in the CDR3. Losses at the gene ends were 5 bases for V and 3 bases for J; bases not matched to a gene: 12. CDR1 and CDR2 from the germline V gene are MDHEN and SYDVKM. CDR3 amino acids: CASSDSTGGSLYEQYF. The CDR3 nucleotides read TGTGCCAGCAGTGATTCCACAGGGGGTTCCCTCTACGAGCAGTACTTC.

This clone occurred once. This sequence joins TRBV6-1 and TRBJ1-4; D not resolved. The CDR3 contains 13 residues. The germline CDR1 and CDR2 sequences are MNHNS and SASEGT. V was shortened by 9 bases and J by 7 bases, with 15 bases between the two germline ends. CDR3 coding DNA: TGTGCCAGTCGGGATTTGGGCGTTGAAAAACTGTTTTTT. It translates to CASRDLGVEKLFF.